Following are 32 T cell receptor beta chains from one sample sequenced in a study of a mutant IDH1 vaccine in newly diagnosed glioma. Repertoires were generated with immunoSEQ multiplex PCR, while TCRdb's copy carries only in-frame clones and drops some. The sample holds around 60,000 clones; approximately 84% are singletons and the top ten take around 8.3%. These receptors have no identified antigens. Time point given: week 11, during vaccination. One vaccine dose held 300 ug of mutant IDH1 20-mer peptide and came with topical imiquimod. The material was PBMCs, obtained from a glioma patient whose treatment included an IDH1 peptide vaccine. The receptors shown here come from a woman in her 50s with glioma.

This clone was observed a handful of times. The chain joins TRBV4-1 to TRBJ1-4, with D possibly TRBD1 on 6 matching bases. Trimming left V 3 bases short and J 2 bases short, with 10 bases between. Germline CDR1 is MGHRA and CDR2 is YSYEKL. The CDR3 has 15 residues. In nucleotides, the CDR3 is TGCGCCAGCAGCCAGGACAGTATGACTAATGAAAAACTGTTTTTT. Amino acid sequence: CASSQDSMTNEKLFF.

The rearrangement uses TRBV2 and TRBJ2-2, with 7 bases fitting TRBD1. The V gene's germline CDR1 is SNHLY and CDR2 FYNNEI. There are 13 residues in the CDR3. The V gene end was trimmed by 4 bases and the J gene end by 6 bases; junction bases not matched to a gene: 2. This CDR3 reads CASSGQGAGELFF. The DNA for the CDR3 is TGTGCCAGCAGTGGCCAGGGGGCCGGGGAGCTGTTTTTT.

V is TRBV5-8 and J is TRBJ1-1, with D possibly being TRBD1 (6 bases). Trimming took 0 bases from V and 5 from J, leaving 17 bases between them. The germline V gene has CDR1 SGHTS and CDR2 YDEGEE. The CDR3 extends over 16 amino acids. The CDR3 nucleotides are TGTGCCAGCAGCTTGGCAGGGGCGGCTTTGAGGACTGAAGCTTTCTTT. It codes for CASSLAGAALRTEAFF.

The chain recombines TRBV6-5 with TRBJ1-5; D not certain. The CDR3 loop spans 14 amino acids. Between the trimmed V and J ends, which lost 0 bases and 6 bases, there was a span of 9 bases. Germline-derived CDR1 and CDR2 are MNHEY and SVGAGI. CDR3 amino acids: CASSYSKVGQPQHF. In DNA form, the CDR3 reads TGTGCCAGCAGTTACTCGAAGGTCGGTCAGCCCCAGCATTTT.

The chain joins TRBV5-5 to TRBJ2-2; maybe TRBD2 (5 bases). Trimming cost V 0 bases and J 5 bases, with 8 bases left between them. This CDR3 contains 14 residues. CDR1 is SGHKS, CDR2 YYEKEE, per germline (reference sequence). The CDR3 bases are TGTGCCAGCAGCTTGGCATCGGGAACCGGGGAGCTGTTTTTT. Its translation: CASSLASGTGELFF.

A note on this clone: The same CDR3 also results from other DNA sequences found in this sample. CDR3 nucleotides: TGTGCCAGCTCACCTACGACGAACACTGAAGCTTTCTTT. Residues: CASSPTTNTEAFF. This sequence joins TRBV18 and TRBJ1-1, with D hard to call. V dropped 3 bases and J dropped 1 base, with 6 bases sitting between them. CDR3 length: 13 residues. CDR1 is KGHSH, CDR2 LQKENI, per germline.

The chain combines TRBV6-5 with TRBJ1-5, with D uncertain. CDR3 length equals 13 residues. Trimming stripped 8 bases from V and 5 bases from J, with 13 bases between. From germline, CDR1 is MNHEY and CDR2 SVGAGI. CDR3 DNA: TGTGCCAGCGCAAGGACGGAGGATCAGCCCCAGCATTTT. It encodes CASARTEDQPQHF.

The chain links TRBV7-8 to TRBJ2-1; TRBD2 matches at 7 bases. J gave up 4 bases and V 5 bases, and 14 bases lay outside the gene matches. CDR3 length equals 17 residues. CDR1 and CDR2 from the germline V gene are SGHVS and FQNEAQ. CDR3 loop: CASSRTNKAGVYNEQFF. CDR3 DNA sequence: TGTGCCAGCAGCCGTACCAACAAGGCGGGGGTATACAATGAGCAGTTCTTC.

This sequence joins TRBV10-3 and TRBJ1-2, with D possibly matching TRBD1 (5 bases). The germline CDR1 and CDR2 sequences are ENHRY and SYGVKD. The CDR3 covers 13 residues. V dropped 3 bases and J dropped 6 bases, with 11 bases sitting between them. The CDR3, as DNA: TGTGCCATCAGTGATAGGGGATCGGATGGCTACACCTTC. The encoded protein is CAISDRGSDGYTF.

The CDR3 DNA reads as TGTGCCAGCGGATACAGGGGGCGTTATGGCTACACCTTC. Translated, it gives CASGYRGRYGYTF. The genes are TRBV27 and TRBJ1-2; 9 nucleotides align to TRBD1. The CDR3 length is 13 residues. Trimming took 8 bases from V and 5 from J; bases not matched to a gene: 6. Germline CDR1 MNHEY, CDR2 SMNVEV (reference sequence).

CDR3 in amino acids: CASSSGTGGNTEAFF. The CDR3, as DNA: TGTGCCAGCAGCTCGGGGACAGGGGGGAACACTGAAGCTTTCTTT. The rearrangement uses TRBV5-5 and TRBJ1-1; 11 bases map to TRBD1. Looked up from germline, CDR1 is SGHKS and CDR2 is YYEKEE (reference sequence). V was pared by 3 bases and J by 1 base, with 2 bases of the junction left unmatched. This CDR3 spans 15 amino acids.

Here the CDR3 DNA reads TGTGCCAGCAGCTTTTCTGGACTAGCGGGGAAAAGAAAGAGGGATACGCAGTATTTT. It specifies CASSFSGLAGKRKRDTQYF. The chain has TRBV7-2 and TRBJ2-3; 12 positions match TRBD2. The CDR3 has 19 residues. The V segment lost 3 bases and the J segment 6 bases; nucleotides outside the gene matches: 16. Germline loops: CDR1 SGHTA, CDR2 FQGNSA.

The chain employs TRBV19 and TRBJ2-5; D gene uncertain. The CDR3 is made up of 14 amino acids. The V end lost 1 base, the J end lost 0 bases, and 6 bases lay between the germline ends. Germline V lookup: CDR1 LNHDA, CDR2 SQIVND (reference sequence). CDR3 loop: CASSIAADQETQYF. The DNA of the CDR3 is TGTGCCAGTAGTATAGCGGCGGACCAAGAGACCCAGTACTTC.

The gene calls are TRBV9 and TRBJ2-6; D is perhaps TRBD2 (6 bases). V was shortened by 3 bases and J by 0 bases, with 13 bases between the two germline ends. The CDR3 covers 17 residues. In germline, CDR1 is SGDLS, CDR2 YYNGEE. The CDR3 sequence: CASSDSGGSSGANVLTF. As DNA, the CDR3 is TGTGCCAGCAGCGATAGCGGTGGTTCCTCTGGGGCCAACGTCCTGACTTTC.

This clone came up a few times. This chain joins TRBV27 and TRBJ1-1; 7 nucleotides align to TRBD1. The CDR3 contains 15 residues. Germline V gene lookup returns CDR1 MNHEY and CDR2 SMNVEV (reference sequence). V lost 0 bases to trimming and J lost 4 bases; unmatched junction nucleotides: 5. The chain's CDR3 is CASSLSTGIPTEAFF. For the CDR3, the DNA is TGTGCCAGCAGTTTATCGACAGGGATTCCCACTGAAGCTTTCTTT.

This clone was seen a single time. The chain joins TRBV11-3 to TRBJ1-2; TRBD1 matches 9 bases. Germline values: CDR1 SGHNT, CDR2 YENEEA. This CDR3 has 13 amino acids. Unmatched junction bases numbered 1, after V lost 5 bases and J lost 3 bases. CDR3 DNA: TGTGCCAGCAGCAGGGACAGGGACTATGGCTACACCTTC. Residues: CASSRDRDYGYTF.

The chain uses TRBV14 and TRBJ1-2; no definite D call. There are 14 residues in the CDR3. The germline gives CDR1 SGHDN, CDR2 FVKESK. V lost 4 bases, J lost 3 bases, and 12 bases lay in between. The CDR3 DNA is TGTGCCAGCAGCCTCACCGGGAGCTACTATGGCTACACCTTC. The encoded protein is CASSLTGSYYGYTF.

This chain links TRBV5-1 with TRBJ2-5, with 7 bases fitting TRBD2. Germline V gives CDR1 SGHRS, CDR2 YFSETQ. Germline trimming cut 4 bases from V and 5 bases from J; bases unmatched to any gene: 14. The CDR3 extends over 16 amino acids. CDR3 protein: CASSPLGRGKTETQYF. CDR3 DNA: TGCGCCAGCAGCCCCCTGGGGAGGGGTAAGACTGAGACCCAGTACTTC.

This clone came up a few times. The identical CDR3 is also encoded by other nucleotide sequences in the sample. The chain combines TRBV5-1 with TRBJ1-1; D may be TRBD1 (5 bases). V was clipped by 4 bases and J by 5 bases, with 15 bases between them. Germline V lookup: CDR1 SGHRS, CDR2 YFSETQ. This CDR3 contains 14 residues. The CDR3: CASSTGQGGTEAFF. CDR3 DNA sequence: TGCGCCAGCAGCACCGGGCAGGGTGGTACTGAAGCTTTCTTT.

The V and J genes are TRBV9 and TRBJ2-7, with TRBD1 as a possible D gene (6 bases). V lost 1 base and J 5 bases, leaving 13 bases between the germline ends. The V gene's germline CDR1 is SGDLS and CDR2 YYNGEE. This CDR3 is built from 14 residues. Written as DNA, the CDR3 is TGTGCCAGCAGCGTACAGGGGACAACCCACGAGCAGTACTTC. Its protein is CASSVQGTTHEQYF.

This chain joins TRBV5-4 and TRBJ1-4; D not certain. Trimming pared 7 bases from V and 8 bases from J, leaving 18 bases between. The CDR3 is 14 residues long. From germline, CDR1 is SGHNT and CDR2 YYREEE (reference sequence). This CDR3 is CASRREPTEEKLFF. The CDR3 coding sequence is TGTGCCAGCCGACGGGAACCCACTGAGGAAAAACTGTTTTTT.

The chain has TRBV29-1 and TRBJ1-5; maybe TRBD1 (6 bases). CDR1 is SQVTM, CDR2 ANQGSEA, per germline. The CDR3 has 14 residues. V was pared by 5 bases and J by 7 bases, with 18 bases between. This CDR3 is CSVSLRGKNQPQHF. In DNA, the CDR3 is TGCAGCGTTTCCTTAAGGGGGAAGAACCAGCCCCAGCATTTT.

A remark on this clone: One junction end disagrees with the germline gene, perhaps due to a read error. The chain is built from TRBV28 and TRBJ1-1; the D is unclear. The V gene's germline CDR1 is MDHEN and CDR2 SYDVKM. CDR3 length: 13 residues. CDR3 bases: TGTGCCAGCAGTTTATTAGGGAACCCTGAAGCTTTCTTT. This translates into CASSLLGNPEAFF.

In this sample, this clone turned up a few times. The chain couples TRBV12-5 to TRBJ1-1, with unresolved D. V lost 7 bases and J lost 1, with 7 bases in between. This CDR3 contains 12 residues. CDR1 is LGHNT and CDR2 is FRNRAP in the germline V gene. The CDR3 reads CASAPGNTEAFF. CDR3 coding DNA: TGTGCTAGTGCCCCCGGGAACACTGAAGCTTTCTTT.

This chain uses TRBV6-1 with TRBJ2-7, with D possibly being TRBD1 or TRBD2 (5 bases each). V was cut by 2 bases and J by 1 base, with 12 bases left in between. CDR3 size: 15 residues. Germline CDR1 MNHNS, CDR2 SASEGT. CDR3 sequence: CASSEPGASSYEQYF. DNA for the CDR3: TGTGCCAGCAGTGAACCCGGGGCGTCGTCCTACGAGCAGTACTTC.

V and J are TRBV5-1 and TRBJ2-2; 13 bases are shared with TRBD2. In germline, CDR1 is SGHRS, CDR2 YFSETQ. With V trimmed by 4 bases and J by 6 bases, 6 bases remained unmatched. This CDR3 region has 16 residues. CDR3 protein: CASSLTSGGAAGELFF. The CDR3 DNA follows: TGCGCCAGCAGCCTTACTAGCGGGGGGGCCGCCGGGGAGCTGTTTTTT.

V usage is TRBV6-6 and J usage is TRBJ1-4, with D unclear. V dropped 2 bases and J dropped 7 bases, with 11 bases sitting between them. From germline, CDR1 is MNHNY and CDR2 SVGAGI (reference sequence). The length of the CDR3 is 14 residues. The CDR3 reads CASSYISETEKLFF. The CDR3 DNA follows: TGTGCCAGCAGTTACATCAGTGAGACTGAAAAACTGTTTTTT.

V is TRBV25-1 and J is TRBJ1-2; possibly TRBD1 for D (5 bases). Per the germline V gene, CDR1 is MGHDK and CDR2 is SYGVNS. The CDR3 consists of 11 residues. With 2 bases removed from V and 13 bases from J, the gap between germline ends came to 11 bases. CDR3 sequence reads: CASSEGGRFTF. The CDR3 region has the DNA TGTGCCAGCAGTGAAGGGGGGAGGTTCACCTTC.

This clone was seen only a few times. In DNA, the CDR3 is TGTGCCTGGAGTGTACTAGACAGGGGCACTGAAGCTTTCTTT. Encoded protein: CAWSVLDRGTEAFF. The J gene is TRBJ1-1, the V gene TRBV30, with TRBD1 identical over 8 bases. The V segment lost 0 bases and the J segment 4 bases; nucleotides outside the gene matches: 4. Germline CDR1 reads GTSNPN; CDR2 reads SVGIG (reference sequence). The CDR3 sequence is 14 residues long.

The CDR3 sequence: CASSYAALANGYTF. As DNA, the CDR3 is TGTGCCAGCAGTTACGCGGCCCTCGCGAATGGCTACACCTTC. This chain links TRBV6-5 with TRBJ1-2; D gene unclear. Germline loops: CDR1 MNHEY, CDR2 SVGAGI. This CDR3 is built from 14 residues. The V end lost 2 bases, the J end lost 6 bases, and 13 bases lay between the germline ends.

CDR3 sequence reads: CASSLQESTDTQYF. The CDR3 DNA follows: TGCGCCAGCAGCTTACAGGAGAGCACAGATACGCAGTATTTT. The chain couples TRBV5-1 to TRBJ2-3, with a weak D call TRBD1 (5 bases). The CDR3 has 14 amino acids. The V end lost 2 bases, the J end lost 0 bases, and 7 bases lay between the germline ends. Germline loops: CDR1 SGHRS, CDR2 YFSETQ.

The genes are TRBV5-1 and TRBJ2-3; D is possibly TRBD2 (6 bases). The CDR3 is made up of 14 amino acids. The germline V and J ends were trimmed by 4 bases and 0 bases, with 9 bases remaining between them. Germline assignment: CDR1 SGHRS and CDR2 YFSETQ. The CDR3 bases are TGCGCCAGCAGCCCTGGGACTAGCACAGATACGCAGTATTTT. Translating gives CASSPGTSTDTQYF.